The 5 T cell receptor beta chains reported below all come from one sample, sequenced in a study of blood T cells in healthy people across ages. Then a second PCR, running roughly 7 to 11 cycles, was carried out with a sample-barcoded 5' primer and a J-beta primer mix. TCRdb used MiXCR to reprocess the 5' RACE reads, holding one entry per CDR3 protein. Of just over 800,000 distinct CDR3 sequences listed, around 62% are singletons. Sequences were obtained from blood. Receptors originate from a man between 25 and 39 years old in good health.

The gene calls are TRBV20-1 and TRBJ2-1, with a possible D match to TRBD2 (6 bases). CDR1 is DFQATT and CDR2 is SNEGSKA in the germline V gene (reference sequence). V was cut by 0 bases and J by 5 bases, with 17 bases left in between. The CDR3 runs 16 residues. This CDR3 reads CSARDLAGSGNNEQFF. The DNA for the CDR3 is TGCAGTGCTAGAGATCTCGCCGGGAGCGGCAACAATGAGCAGTTCTTC.

V and J are TRBV6-2 or TRBV6-3 and TRBJ2-3, with D tentatively TRBD2 (6 bases). The CDR3 has 14 amino acids. V was pared by 2 bases and J by 4 bases, with 10 bases between. CDR1 and CDR2 from the germline V gene are MNHEY and SVGEGT. CDR3 sequence reads: CASSYGGVADTQYF. The CDR3 DNA is TGTGCCAGCAGTTACGGCGGGGTGGCAGATACGCAGTATTTT.

The J gene is TRBJ1-2, the V gene TRBV6-5, with a tentative D call TRBD1 (6 bases). Germline V gene data show CDR1 as MNHEY and CDR2 as SVGAGI. The CDR3 extends over 14 amino acids. V lost 8 bases and J lost 8, with 21 bases in between. CDR3 in amino acids: CASARDNVMGGYTF. The CDR3 DNA follows: TGTGCCAGCGCCAGGGACAACGTAATGGGCGGCTACACCTTC.

V and J are TRBV20-1 and TRBJ2-5, with TRBD2 identical over 8 bases. The CDR3 covers 14 residues. Trimming took 3 bases from V and 5 from J; bases not matched to a gene: 8. CDR1 DFQATT and CDR2 SNEGSKA come from the germline V gene (reference sequence). CDR3 sequence (DNA): TGCAGTGCTAGCAGGCGGGGGGCCGGGGAGACCCAGTACTTC. Protein: CSASRRGAGETQYF.

A few counts support this clonotype. The J gene is TRBJ2-1, the V gene TRBV5-1; 15 bases map to TRBD2. CDR1 is SGHRS and CDR2 is YFSETQ in the germline V gene. CDR3 length equals 18 residues. Trimming removed 1 base from V and 3 bases from J; junction bases left unmatched: 5. The CDR3 reads CASSLWTSGGVVYNEQFF. The CDR3 region has the DNA TGCGCCAGCAGCTTGTGGACTAGCGGGGGGGTCGTCTACAATGAGCAGTTCTTC.